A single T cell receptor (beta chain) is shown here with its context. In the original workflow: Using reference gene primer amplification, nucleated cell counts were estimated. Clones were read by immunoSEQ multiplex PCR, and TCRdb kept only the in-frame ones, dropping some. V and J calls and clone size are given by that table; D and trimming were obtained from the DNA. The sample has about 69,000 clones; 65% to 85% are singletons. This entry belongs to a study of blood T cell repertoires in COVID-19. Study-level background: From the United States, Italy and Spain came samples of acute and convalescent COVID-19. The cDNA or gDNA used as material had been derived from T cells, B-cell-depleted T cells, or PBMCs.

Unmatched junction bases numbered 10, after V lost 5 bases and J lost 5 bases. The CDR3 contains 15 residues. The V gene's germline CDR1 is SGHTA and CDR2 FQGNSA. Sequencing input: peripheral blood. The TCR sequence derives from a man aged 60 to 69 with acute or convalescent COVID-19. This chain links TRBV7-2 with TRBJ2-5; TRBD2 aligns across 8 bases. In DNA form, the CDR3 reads TGTGCCAGCAGCCCCGGGAGGGGAGAAGGGGAGACCCAGTACTTC. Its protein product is CASSPGRGEGETQYF. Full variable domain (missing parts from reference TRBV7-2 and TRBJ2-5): GAGVSQSPSNKVTEKGKDVELRCDPISGHTALYWYRQSLGQGLEFLIYFQGNSAPDKSGLPSDRFSAERTGGSVSTLTIQRTQQEDSAVYLCASSPGRGEGETQYFGPGTRLLVL.